The next 11 T cell receptor beta chains were all read from a single sample in a study of OX40 agonist ivuxolimab in advanced cancers. The method was immunoSEQ multiplex PCR; TCRdb's version includes in-frame clones alone and lacks a portion of them. In the table there are roughly 80,000 clones, roughly nine tenths of which are singletons. The sample in question was CD4+ or CD8+ T cells sorted from blood, obtained in a trial of the OX40 agonist ivuxolimab. The receptors stem from an adult with an advanced solid tumor such as melanoma, head and neck, liver or kidney cancer.

This clone appeared a single time. This chain links TRBV19 with TRBJ2-6, with TRBD1 matching 10 bases. Germline values: CDR1 LNHDA, CDR2 SQIVND (reference sequence). Trimming took 10 bases from V and 2 from J; bases not matched to a gene: 5. This CDR3 contains 15 residues. This CDR3 reads CATSDRGPGANVLTF. CDR3 in DNA: TGTGCCACCTCCGACAGGGGGCCTGGGGCCAACGTCCTGACTTTC.

V gene TRBV19 combines with J gene TRBJ1-1; possible D gene TRBD1, 6 bases. Trimming pared 7 bases from V and 4 bases from J, leaving 13 bases between. The CDR3 totals 13 residues. Germline-derived CDR1 and CDR2 are LNHDA and SQIVND (reference sequence). The CDR3 bases are TGTGCCAGTATGGCCAGAGGGGGCACTGAAGCTTTCTTT. Its translation is CASMARGGTEAFF.

The V gene is TRBV6-1, the J gene TRBJ2-1; 9 nucleotides agree with TRBD2. Germline CDR1 is MNHNS and CDR2 is SASEGT. This CDR3 has 14 amino acids. V dropped 4 bases and J dropped 8; count of bases not matched to a gene: 6. CDR3 sequence: CASSAGGGADEQFF. The DNA of the CDR3 is TGTGCCAGCAGTGCAGGCGGGGGGGCAGATGAGCAGTTCTTC.

The count of this clone is one. V is TRBV5-4 and J is TRBJ2-3; D gene uncertain. V lost 2 bases to trimming and J lost 4 bases, with 11 bases between them. This CDR3 is 14 amino acids long. The germline V gene has CDR1 SGHNT and CDR2 YYREEE (reference sequence). CDR3 sequence: CASSFPESSDTQYF. CDR3 nucleotide sequence: TGTGCCAGCAGCTTCCCTGAGAGCTCAGATACGCAGTATTTT.

The V gene is TRBV29-1, the J gene TRBJ1-5, with unresolved D. Trimming removed 4 bases at V and 7 bases at J, with 11 bases between. The CDR3 is 12 amino acids. The germline CDR1 and CDR2 sequences are SQVTM and ANQGSEA. The CDR3 reads CSVADFGQPQHF. The CDR3 DNA reads as TGCAGCGTTGCAGATTTTGGCCAGCCCCAGCATTTT.

The chain is built from TRBV6-4 and TRBJ2-2; no clear D gene. Germline V gene sequence: CDR1 MRHNA, CDR2 SNTAGT. V lost 2 bases and J 2 bases, leaving 15 bases between the germline ends. The CDR3 is made up of 17 amino acids. The CDR3 coding sequence is TGTGCCAGCAGTGACACGGAGACAAGGGATAACACCGGGGAGCTGTTTTTT. Encoded protein: CASSDTETRDNTGELFF.

This rearrangement joins TRBV18 to TRBJ2-7; D unclear. CDR1 and CDR2 from the germline V gene are KGHSH and LQKENI. V gave up 4 bases and J gave up 7 bases, with 11 bases separating them. CDR3 size: 12 residues. The CDR3, as DNA: TGTGCCAGCTCACTCCAACTCGAGGAGCAGTACTTC. This translates into CASSLQLEEQYF.

The gene calls are TRBV4-2 and TRBJ2-4; 10 nucleotides match TRBD2. With V trimmed by 1 base and J by 0 bases, 9 bases remained unmatched. There are 19 residues in the CDR3. Germline V gene sequence: CDR1 LGHNA, CDR2 YNFKEQ. CDR3: CASSQGASGGRGAKNIQYF. The CDR3 bases are TGTGCCAGCAGCCAAGGGGCTAGCGGGGGCCGGGGAGCCAAAAACATTCAGTACTTC.

J is TRBJ2-7 and V is TRBV27; D is unresolved. CDR1 is MNHEY and CDR2 is SMNVEV in the germline V gene (reference sequence). The length of the CDR3 is 16 residues. Trimming took off 5 bases at V and 2 bases at J, with 19 bases between the two ends. The CDR3 sequence is CASSTDPTVRTYEQYF. As DNA, the CDR3 is TGTGCCAGCAGTACCGATCCGACGGTACGTACCTACGAGCAGTACTTC.

The gene calls are TRBV6-1 and TRBJ2-5; 9 bases map to TRBD2. V was clipped by 7 bases and J by 4 bases; unmatched bases: 1. The CDR3 covers 12 residues. Germline lookup yields CDR1 MNHNS and CDR2 SASEGT. The CDR3: CASMTSGETQYF. The CDR3 region has the DNA TGTGCCAGCATGACTAGCGGAGAGACCCAGTACTTC.

The chain is built from TRBV6-1 and TRBJ1-1; 8 positions agree with TRBD1. V was clipped by 5 bases and J by 4 bases; unmatched bases: 3. The CDR3 loop spans 13 amino acids. Germline V gene sequence: CDR1 MNHNS, CDR2 SASEGT. The CDR3: CASSPDRGTEAFF. The CDR3, as DNA: TGTGCCAGCAGTCCCGACAGGGGCACTGAAGCTTTCTTT.